This TCR beta chain is from a study of T cell responses to AZD1222 COVID-19 vaccine. As regards this clone: Its antigen is currently unknown.

V dropped 5 bases and J dropped 5 bases, with 13 bases sitting between them. The germline V gene encodes CDR1 SGHNT and CDR2 YENEEA. The CDR3 length is 14 residues. Study-level results: There were repertoire samples only from the period after the peak T cell response. Clonal diversity was possibly underestimated, and the donors were mostly white British, with more females. At baseline, seropositivity was found in only six or seven AZD1222 recipients.

Clones were sequenced by immunoSEQ multiplex PCR, and TCRdb holds only the in-frame ones, with some missing. Seen here are about 140,000 clones, 90% observed once, and the top ten hold approximately 6.2%. The V call is TRBV11-3, the J call TRBJ2-1; possible D gene TRBD2, 6 bases. This sample comprised peripheral blood, obtained 28 days after the second AZD1222 dose. The source of this sequence is an adult who received the AZD1222 COVID-19 vaccine. CDR3: CASSPRWGDNEQFF. CDR3 DNA: TGTGCCAGCAGCCCGCGATGGGGGGACAATGAGCAGTTCTTC.